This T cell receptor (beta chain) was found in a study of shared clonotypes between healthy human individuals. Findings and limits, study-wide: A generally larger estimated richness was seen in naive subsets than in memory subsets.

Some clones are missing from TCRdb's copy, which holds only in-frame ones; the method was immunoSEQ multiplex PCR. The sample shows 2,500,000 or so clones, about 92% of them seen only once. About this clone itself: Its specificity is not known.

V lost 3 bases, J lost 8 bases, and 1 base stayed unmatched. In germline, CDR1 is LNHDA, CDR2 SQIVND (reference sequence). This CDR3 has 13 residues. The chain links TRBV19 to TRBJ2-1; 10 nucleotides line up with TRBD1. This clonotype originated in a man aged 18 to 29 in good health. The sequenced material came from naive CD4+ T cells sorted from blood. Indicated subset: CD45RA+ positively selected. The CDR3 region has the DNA TGTGCCAGTAGTATCGGGACAGGGGATGAGCAGTTCTTC. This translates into CASSIGTGDEQFF.